This TCR beta chain was documented in a study of early T cells in non-severe SARS-CoV-2 infection. Deletions cut 6 bases from V and 7 bases from J, with 19 bases between. The CDR3 is 15 amino acids. This clonotype was detected many times. TCRdb used MiXCR to reprocess the 5' RACE reads, holding one entry per CDR3 protein. The sample shows roughly 120,000 distinct CDR3 sequences, more than 13% of them seen only once. This chain uses TRBV12-3 or TRBV12-4 with TRBJ2-1; a weak D match, TRBD2 (5 bases). What was sequenced was whole blood. The sequence was obtained from an adult who was a healthcare worker with PCR-confirmed SARS-CoV-2 infection or an uninfected control (not recorded which). The chain's CDR3 is CASSPDSASGNEQFF. CDR3 nucleotide sequence: TGTGCCAGCAGCCCGGACTCAGCGTCGGGGAATGAGCAGTTCTTC.